This passage covers 20 T cell receptor beta chains from one sample sequenced in a study of T-cell memory formation after mild COVID-19. TCRdb independently ran MiXCR on the 5' RACE reads; one entry per CDR3 protein. Seen here are 250,000 to 300,000 distinct CDR3 sequences, more than 15% observed once, and the top ten hold 20% to 25%. Sequences were obtained from PBMCs or a T cell subset sorted from them (not recorded which). The receptors originated from a man aged 18-30 years who had mild COVID-19 (a few samples of this study predate the infection). Cell type and time point are not known.

The chain joins TRBV5-5 to TRBJ1-2, with a weak D call TRBD1 (6 bases). There are 15 residues in the CDR3. Germline V lookup: CDR1 SGHKS, CDR2 YYEKEE (reference sequence). The V gene lost 2 bases and the J gene lost 4 bases, with 15 bases spanning the gap. As DNA, the CDR3 is TGTGCCAGCAGCTTCCCAGACAGGCCCCGCTATGGCTACACCTTC. Residues: CASSFPDRPRYGYTF.

This clonotype has a count of ten or more. The CDR3 DNA sequence: TGTGCCAGCAGTTTTGTAGGGGTTGACACTGAAGCTTTCTTT. Amino acid sequence: CASSFVGVDTEAFF. The chain carries TRBV12-3 or TRBV12-4 and TRBJ1-1; possible D gene TRBD1, 5 bases. Trimming removed 3 bases from V and 3 bases from J, with 11 bases in between. This CDR3 contains 14 residues.

This rearrangement joins TRBV7-8 to TRBJ2-1, with 15 nucleotides matching TRBD2. The CDR3 contains 16 residues. The V segment lost 5 bases and the J segment 10 bases; nucleotides outside the gene matches: 9. Germline CDR1 is SGHVS and CDR2 is FQNEAQ. In DNA form, the CDR3 reads TGTGCCAGCAGCCAAAGGACTAGCGGGAGGGATTGGGAGCAGTTCTTC. Translated: CASSQRTSGRDWEQFF.

The sample holds many counts of this clonotype. The rearrangement links TRBV4-1 to TRBJ1-5; a weak D match, TRBD1 (5 bases). Germline V gene lookup returns CDR1 MGHRA and CDR2 YSYEKL. The CDR3 has 17 residues. Between the trimmed V and J ends, which lost 0 bases and 3 bases, there was a span of 15 bases. The CDR3 nucleotides are TGCGCCAGCAGCCAAGAGGAATGGGGACTTCCCAATCAGCCCCAGCATTTT. It translates to CASSQEEWGLPNQPQHF.

In this sample, this clonotype turned up a few times. J is TRBJ2-3 and V is TRBV20-1; 9 positions match TRBD2. The CDR3 runs 14 residues. V shed 5 bases and J 3 bases; nucleotides not matched to a gene: 6. CDR1 and CDR2 (germline): DFQATT, SNEGSKA (reference sequence). The CDR3, as DNA: TGCAGTGCTCCTCGTCTAGCGGGGACAGATACGCAGTATTTT. This sequence encodes CSAPRLAGTDTQYF.

This clonotype was counted ten times or more. The V and J genes are TRBV5-1 and TRBJ2-3; TRBD2 might be the D (5 bases). There are 13 residues in the CDR3. Germline V gives CDR1 SGHRS, CDR2 YFSETQ. V lost 5 bases to trimming and J lost 2 bases, with 9 bases between them. CDR3 bases: TGCGCCAGCAGAGAGGGATACACAGATACGCAGTATTTT. It codes for CASREGYTDTQYF.

This clonotype has only a few counts. The chain employs TRBV28 and TRBJ2-1; D not resolved. V lost 8 bases, J lost 7 bases, and 15 bases lay in between. CDR1 and CDR2 from the germline V gene are MDHEN and SYDVKM. The CDR3 totals 13 residues. The CDR3 coding sequence is TGTGCCAGCGGGGTTTCCCGGCAAAATGAGCAGTTCTTC. It encodes CASGVSRQNEQFF. Full variable domain (missing parts from reference TRBV28 and TRBJ2-1): DVKVTQSSRYLVKRTGEKVFLECVQDMDHENMFWYRQDPGLGLRLIYFSYDVKMKEKGDIPEGYSVSREKKERFSLILESASTNQTSMYLCASGVSRQNEQFFGPGTRLTVL.

In its sample, this clonotype was seen a few times. The chain has TRBV6-2 or TRBV6-3 and TRBJ2-1, with 8 positions matching TRBD1. CDR1 is MNHEY and CDR2 is SVGEGT in the germline V gene. The CDR3 has 16 amino acids. The ends lost 6 bases at V and 4 bases at J; junction bases unmatched: 11. Here the CDR3 DNA reads TGTGCCAGCAGCCCCTCCGTCCGGGACAGGTACAATGAGCAGTTCTTC. This codes for CASSPSVRDRYNEQFF.

DNA for the CDR3: TGTGCCAGCAGCCAATCACAGGGGAGGGGCACAGATACGCAGTATTTT. Its protein product is CASSQSQGRGTDTQYF. The J gene is TRBJ2-3, the V gene TRBV4-2, with D perhaps TRBD1 or TRBD2 (7 bases each). The germline V gene has CDR1 LGHNA and CDR2 YNFKEQ. Trimming shortened V by 2 bases and J by 1 base, and 13 bases separated the two germline ends. The CDR3 runs to 16 residues.

This clonotype has a handful of counts. V and J are TRBV25-1 and TRBJ1-2, with D hard to call. The CDR3 is made up of 15 amino acids. CDR1 is MGHDK, CDR2 SYGVNS, per germline. Trimming removed 3 bases at V and 5 bases at J, with 16 bases between. The CDR3 here is CASSDRGDPRYGYTF. The CDR3 DNA follows: TGTGCCAGCAGTGATCGCGGGGATCCACGGTATGGCTACACCTTC.

This clonotype has more than one count but fewer than ten. The rearrangement joins TRBV5-4 to TRBJ2-3, with 7 bases identical to TRBD2. The junction had 14 bases not matched to a gene; V was cut back by 4 bases and J by 6 bases. Germline V gene lookup returns CDR1 SGHNT and CDR2 YYREEE (reference sequence). The CDR3 runs to 16 residues. The CDR3 is CASSPRAASGGDTQYF. The CDR3 bases are TGTGCCAGCAGCCCCAGGGCCGCTAGCGGTGGGGATACGCAGTATTTT.

The chain uses TRBV7-2 and TRBJ1-2, with unresolved D. V lost 7 bases and J lost 5, with 11 bases in between. CDR1 and CDR2 from the germline V gene are SGHTA and FQGNSA. The length of the CDR3 is 12 residues. The CDR3: CASNQATYGYTF. DNA of the CDR3: TGTGCCAGCAATCAGGCAACTTATGGCTACACCTTC. The whole variable domain, remainder taken from reference TRBV7-2 and TRBJ1-2, is GAGVSQSPSNKVTEKGKDVELRCDPISGHTALYWYRQSLGQGLEFLIYFQGNSAPDKSGLPSDRFSAERTGGSVSTLTIQRTQQEDSAVYLCASNQATYGYTFGSGTRLTVV.

This clonotype has only a few counts. The chain carries TRBV7-9 and TRBJ2-3, with a weak D call TRBD2 (6 bases). Trimming left V 4 bases short and J 0 bases short, with 8 bases between. The germline V gene has CDR1 SEHNR and CDR2 FQNEAQ (reference sequence). The CDR3 runs 14 residues. CDR3 in amino acids: CASSSGTSTDTQYF. CDR3 in DNA: TGTGCCAGCAGCTCCGGGACTAGCACAGATACGCAGTATTTT.

This chain uses TRBV4-3 with TRBJ2-5; D unclear. The CDR3 totals 14 residues. Germline V gene lookup returns CDR1 LGHNA and CDR2 YSLEER. Trimming took 3 bases from V and 1 from J, leaving 9 bases between them. CDR3 coding DNA: TGCGCCAGCAGCCACGGACGTTCCCAAGAGACCCAGTACTTC. Amino acids: CASSHGRSQETQYF.

The J gene is TRBJ2-7, the V gene TRBV12-3 or TRBV12-4, with TRBD1 as a possible D gene (6 bases). CDR3 size: 14 residues. The V gene lost 6 bases and the J gene lost 6 bases, with 18 bases spanning the gap. CDR3 bases: TGTGCCAGCAGGCTACAGGGCCTCCGGAGCGAGCAGTACTTC. As protein: CASRLQGLRSEQYF.

This clonotype was detected a few times. The chain couples TRBV20-1 to TRBJ2-1, with 10 bases that match TRBD2. Looked up from germline, CDR1 is DFQATT and CDR2 is SNEGSKA (reference sequence). CDR3 length: 14 amino acids. The J segment lost 12 bases and the V segment lost 6 bases, leaving 14 bases of the junction unmatched. CDR3 residues: CSATWTSGARGQFF. The CDR3 DNA is TGCAGTGCCACCTGGACTAGCGGAGCGCGTGGGCAGTTCTTC.

The chain employs TRBV6-5 and TRBJ2-2; D remains unclear. Per the germline V gene, CDR1 is MNHEY and CDR2 is SVGAGI. Between the trimmed V and J ends, which lost 3 bases and 5 bases, there was a span of 7 bases. This CDR3 comprises 13 residues. The CDR3 DNA is TGTGCCAGCAGTTATGCGGTGACCGGGGAGCTGTTTTTT. This codes for CASSYAVTGELFF.

By share, this clonotype counts as medium-sized (0.01 to 0.1%). The gene calls are TRBV7-2 and TRBJ2-5; 13 bases match TRBD2. V was clipped by 1 base and J by 2 bases; unmatched bases: 4. Germline V gene lookup returns CDR1 SGHTA and CDR2 FQGNSA. The CDR3 totals 17 residues. CDR3 sequence reads: CASSLVGLAGNQETQYF. The CDR3 bases are TGTGCCAGCAGCTTAGTGGGACTAGCGGGGAATCAAGAGACCCAGTACTTC.

This clonotype came up a few times. The rearrangement joins TRBV7-9 to TRBJ1-2, with 9 bases that match TRBD1. Per the germline V gene, CDR1 is SEHNR and CDR2 is FQNEAQ (reference sequence). The J segment lost 2 bases and the V segment lost 5 bases, leaving 12 bases of the junction unmatched. CDR3 length: 17 amino acids. CDR3 nucleotide sequence: TGTGCCAGCAGCCTGGATAACTTCGGACAGGGGAACTATGGCTACACCTTC. This sequence encodes CASSLDNFGQGNYGYTF.

The J gene is TRBJ2-7, the V gene TRBV2; 7 bases are shared with TRBD1. V gave up 5 bases and J gave up 4 bases; unmatched junction bases: 5. This CDR3 is 13 amino acids long. Germline V gives CDR1 SNHLY, CDR2 FYNNEI. The CDR3 sequence is CASSPGTVYEQYV. CDR3 nucleotides: TGTGCCAGCAGTCCCGGGACAGTATACGAGCAGTACGTC.